A single T cell receptor beta chain is shown here with its context. Its antigen is as yet unknown. The TCRbeta library incorporated unique molecular identifiers. A single record per CDR3 protein comes from TCRdb applying MiXCR to the PCR reads. The data show more than 400,000 distinct CDR3 sequences, over 10% seen once. Germline V CDR1 and CDR2: SQVTM, ANQGSEA. The CDR3 totals 15 residues. The V and J ends lost 0 bases and 0 bases, in that order; junction bases with no gene match: 2. These data belong to a study of T-cell reconstitution after alpha-beta-depleted transplantation in children. General study results and limits: Alpha-beta T cells present about two months after transplant were reported to originate from several hundred expanded graft clones. The study traced high day-60 TCRbeta diversity in some patients to surviving recipient T cells and thymic progenitors.

The specimen was PBMCs, mostly from graft donor cells, collected 180 days after TCRalphabeta/CD19-depleted stem cell transplant. V usage is TRBV29-1 and J usage is TRBJ1-2; 9 bases map to TRBD1. This TCR derives from a female patient between 2 and 10 years old who had a stem cell transplant for aplastic anemia, so the T cells may come from the graft donor. DNA for the CDR3: TGCAGCGTTGAAGATACAGGGGGCCCTAACTATGGCTACACCTTC. Protein: CSVEDTGGPNYGYTF.